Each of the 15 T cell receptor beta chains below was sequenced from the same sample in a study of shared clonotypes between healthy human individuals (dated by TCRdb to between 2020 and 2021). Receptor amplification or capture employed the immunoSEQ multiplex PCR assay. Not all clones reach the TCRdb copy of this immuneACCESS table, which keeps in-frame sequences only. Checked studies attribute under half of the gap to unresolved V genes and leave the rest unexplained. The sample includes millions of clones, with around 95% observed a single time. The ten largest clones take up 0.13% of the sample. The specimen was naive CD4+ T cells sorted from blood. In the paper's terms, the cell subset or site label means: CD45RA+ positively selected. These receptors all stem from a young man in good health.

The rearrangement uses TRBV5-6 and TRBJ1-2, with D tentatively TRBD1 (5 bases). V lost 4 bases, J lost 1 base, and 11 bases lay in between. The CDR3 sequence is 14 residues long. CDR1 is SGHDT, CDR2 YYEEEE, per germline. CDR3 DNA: TGTGCCAGCAGCGGACGACAGAGTAACTATGGCTACACCTTC. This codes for CASSGRQSNYGYTF.

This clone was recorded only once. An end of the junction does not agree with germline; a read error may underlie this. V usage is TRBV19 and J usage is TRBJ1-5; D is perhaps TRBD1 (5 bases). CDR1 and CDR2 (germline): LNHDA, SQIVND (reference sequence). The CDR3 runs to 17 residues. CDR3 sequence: CASSMRDGKYSNQPQHF. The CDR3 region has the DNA TGTGCTAGTAGTATGAGGGACGGAAAATATAGCAATCAGCCCCAGCATTTT.

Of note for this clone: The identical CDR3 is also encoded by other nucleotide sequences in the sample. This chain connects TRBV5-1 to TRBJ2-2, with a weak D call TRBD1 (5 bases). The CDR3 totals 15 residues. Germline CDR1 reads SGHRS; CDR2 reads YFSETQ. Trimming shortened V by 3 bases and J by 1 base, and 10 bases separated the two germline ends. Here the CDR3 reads CASSSGQGNTGELFF. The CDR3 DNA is TGCGCCAGCAGCTCCGGGCAGGGGAACACCGGGGAGCTGTTTTTT. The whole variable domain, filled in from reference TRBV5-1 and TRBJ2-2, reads KAGVTQTPRYLIKTRGQQVTLSCSPISGHRSVSWYQQTPGQGLQFLFEYFSETQRNKGNFPGRFSGRQFSNSRSEMNVSTLELGDSALYLCASSSGQGNTGELFFGEGSRLTVL.

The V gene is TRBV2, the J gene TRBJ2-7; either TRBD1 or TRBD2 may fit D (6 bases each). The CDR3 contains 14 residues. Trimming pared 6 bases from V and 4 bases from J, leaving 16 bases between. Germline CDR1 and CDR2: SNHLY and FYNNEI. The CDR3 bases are TGTGCCAGCAGAGCGCGGGACACCATTTACGAGCAGTACTTC. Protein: CASRARDTIYEQYF.

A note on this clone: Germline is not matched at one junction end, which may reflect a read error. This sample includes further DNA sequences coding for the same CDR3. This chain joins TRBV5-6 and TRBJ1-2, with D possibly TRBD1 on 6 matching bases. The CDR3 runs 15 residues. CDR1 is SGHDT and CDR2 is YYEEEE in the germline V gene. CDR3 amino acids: CASSLVTVGGYGYTF. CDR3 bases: TGTGCCAGCAGCTTGGTAACAGTGGGGGGCTATGGCTACACCTTT. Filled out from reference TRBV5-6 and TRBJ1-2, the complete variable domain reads DAGVTQSPTHLIKTRGQQVTLRCSPKSGHDTVSWYQQALGQGPQFIFQYYEEEERQRGNFPDRFSGHQFPNYSSELNVNALLLGDSALYLCASSLVTVGGYGYTFGSGTRLTVV.

The CDR3 bases are TGTGCCTGGAGTGTCTTTCCCAGGAGATCGGTGGTACGCGAGCAGTACTTC. It translates to CAWSVFPRRSVVREQYF. The genes are TRBV30 and TRBJ2-7, with no clear D. This CDR3 comprises 17 residues. Trimming removed 0 bases at V and 6 bases at J, with 24 bases between. In germline, CDR1 is GTSNPN, CDR2 SVGIG (reference sequence).

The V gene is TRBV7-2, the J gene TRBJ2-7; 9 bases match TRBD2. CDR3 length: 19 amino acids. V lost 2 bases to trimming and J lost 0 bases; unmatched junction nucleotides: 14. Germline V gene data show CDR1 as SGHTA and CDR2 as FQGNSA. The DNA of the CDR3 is TGTGCCAGCAGCTTAACCCTGGCTAGCGGGGCTCCGAGCTCCTACGAGCAGTACTTC. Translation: CASSLTLASGAPSSYEQYF.

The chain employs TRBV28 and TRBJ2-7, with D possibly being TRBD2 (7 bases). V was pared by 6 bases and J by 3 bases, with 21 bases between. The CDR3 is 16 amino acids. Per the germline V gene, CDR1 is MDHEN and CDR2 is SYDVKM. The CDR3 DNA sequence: TGTGCCAGCAGCCCTTCTCCTGGGAGGGGGTTCTACGAGCAGTACTTC. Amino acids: CASSPSPGRGFYEQYF.

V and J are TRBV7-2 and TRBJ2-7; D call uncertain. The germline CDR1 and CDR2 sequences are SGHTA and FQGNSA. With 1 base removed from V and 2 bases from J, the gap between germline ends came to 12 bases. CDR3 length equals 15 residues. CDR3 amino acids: CASSLDSRPTYEQYF. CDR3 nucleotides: TGTGCCAGCAGCTTAGATAGCCGGCCAACCTACGAGCAGTACTTC.

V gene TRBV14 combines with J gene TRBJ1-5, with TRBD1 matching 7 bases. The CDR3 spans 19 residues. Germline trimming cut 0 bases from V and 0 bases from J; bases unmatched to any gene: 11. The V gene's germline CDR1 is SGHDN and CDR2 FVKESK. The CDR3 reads CASSQDLRDRPNSNQPQHF. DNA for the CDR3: TGTGCCAGCAGCCAAGATCTCCGGGACAGACCGAATAGCAATCAGCCCCAGCATTTT.

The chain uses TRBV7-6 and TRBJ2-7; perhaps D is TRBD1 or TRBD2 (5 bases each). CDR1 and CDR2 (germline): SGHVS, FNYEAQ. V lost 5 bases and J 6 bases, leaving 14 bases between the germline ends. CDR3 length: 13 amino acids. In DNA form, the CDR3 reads TGTGCCAGCAGCGAGGGGTTAATTTCCGAGCAGTACTTC. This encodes CASSEGLISEQYF.

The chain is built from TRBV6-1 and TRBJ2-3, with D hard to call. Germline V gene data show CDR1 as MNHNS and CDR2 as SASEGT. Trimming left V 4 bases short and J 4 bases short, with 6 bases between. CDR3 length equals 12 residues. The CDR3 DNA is TGTGCCAGCAGTGCCACCCCAGATACGCAGTATTTT. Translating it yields CASSATPDTQYF.

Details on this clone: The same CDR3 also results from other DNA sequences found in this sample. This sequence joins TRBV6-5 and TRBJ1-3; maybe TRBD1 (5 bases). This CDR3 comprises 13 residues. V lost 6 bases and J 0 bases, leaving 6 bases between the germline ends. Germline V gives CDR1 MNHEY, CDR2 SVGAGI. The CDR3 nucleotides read TGTGCCAGCAGGACAGCCTCTGGAAACACCATATATTTT. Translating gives CASRTASGNTIYF.

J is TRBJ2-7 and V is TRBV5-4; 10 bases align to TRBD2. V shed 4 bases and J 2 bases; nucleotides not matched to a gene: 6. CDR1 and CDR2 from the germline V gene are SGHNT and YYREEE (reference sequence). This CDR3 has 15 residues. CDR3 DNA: TGTGCCAGCAGCCTTGGGACTAGCGAGACCTACGAGCAGTACTTC. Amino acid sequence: CASSLGTSETYEQYF.

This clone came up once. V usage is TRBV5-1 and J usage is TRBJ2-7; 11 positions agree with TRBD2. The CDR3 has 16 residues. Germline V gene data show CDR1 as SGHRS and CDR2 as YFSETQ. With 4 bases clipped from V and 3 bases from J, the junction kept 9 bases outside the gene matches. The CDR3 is CASSPLSGGGFYEQYF. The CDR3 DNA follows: TGCGCCAGCAGCCCCCTTAGCGGGGGGGGATTCTACGAGCAGTACTTC.